This T cell receptor beta chain was retrieved from a study of T cells in localized non-small cell lung cancer. TCRdb's copy holds only in-frame clones and misses some; the assay was immunoSEQ multiplex PCR. Among 70,000 or so clones listed, approximately 88% were seen once. Details on this clone: Its antigen is currently unknown.

Losses at the gene ends were 4 bases for V and 0 bases for J; bases not matched to a gene: 10. Germline assignment: CDR1 LGHNA and CDR2 YSLEER. CDR3 length: 17 residues. General observations from the study: Adjacent lung tissue had a median about 58 of the top 100 clones found in the tumor.

This clonotype was sampled from a female donor aged 60 or older with stage I lung adenocarcinoma. The rearrangement links TRBV4-3 to TRBJ2-3; 7 bases align to TRBD2. The sample consisted of peripheral blood, taken before any cancer treatment. CDR3 DNA: TGCGCCAGCAGCCCGTCATTGGCTAGCGGTAGCACAGATACGCAGTATTTT. Its translation is CASSPSLASGSTDTQYF.